The text below deals with one T cell receptor (beta chain). The sample comes from a study of blood T cell repertoires in COVID-19. The ends lost 0 bases at V and 9 bases at J; junction bases unmatched: 11. The CDR3 is 18 amino acids. Germline-derived CDR1 and CDR2 are LNHDA and SQIVND (reference sequence). The repertoire was sequenced with immunoSEQ multiplex PCR; TCRdb's copy has only in-frame clones and lacks some. The sample lists some 240,000 clones; 82% were seen once. The sequenced sample consisted of peripheral blood. J is TRBJ2-1 and V is TRBV19, with 13 nucleotides matching TRBD2. The receptor was isolated from a woman in her seventies with COVID-19, enrolled during active disease. CDR3 coding DNA: TGTGCCAGTAGTATAGATCGAGGGGGGACTAGCGGGACCAGTGAGCAGTTCTTC. This translates into CASSIDRGGTSGTSEQFF.